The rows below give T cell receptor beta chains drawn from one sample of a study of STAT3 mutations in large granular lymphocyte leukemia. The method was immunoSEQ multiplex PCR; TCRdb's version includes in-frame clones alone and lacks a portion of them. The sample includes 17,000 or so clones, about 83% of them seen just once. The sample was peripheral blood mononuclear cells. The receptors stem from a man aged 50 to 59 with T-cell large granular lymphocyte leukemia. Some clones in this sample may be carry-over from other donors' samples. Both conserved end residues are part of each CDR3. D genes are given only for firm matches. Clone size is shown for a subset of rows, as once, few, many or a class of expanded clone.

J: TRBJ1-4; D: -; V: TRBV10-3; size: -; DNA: TGTGCCATCAGTGAGTCCGCGTTCGCAGCGACTAATGAAAAACTGTTTTTT; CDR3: CAISESAFAATNEKLFF
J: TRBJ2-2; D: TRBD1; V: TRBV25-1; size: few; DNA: TGTGCCAGCAGTCCAAGACAGGGGCTAAACACCGGGGAGCTGTTTTTT; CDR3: CASSPRQGLNTGELFF
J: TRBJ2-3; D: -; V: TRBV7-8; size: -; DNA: TGTGCCAGCAGCTTAGCGATGGTGAACACAGATACGCAGTATTTT; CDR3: CASSLAMVNTDTQYF
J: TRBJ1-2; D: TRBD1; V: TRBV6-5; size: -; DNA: TGTGCCAGCAGTCGACAGGGGGGCAAGTATGGCTACACCTTC; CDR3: CASSRQGGKYGYTF
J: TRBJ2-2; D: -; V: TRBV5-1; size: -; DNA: TGCGCCAGCAGCTTGGCCGTGGCAGGGGCCGGGGAGCTGTTTTTT; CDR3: CASSLAVAGAGELFF
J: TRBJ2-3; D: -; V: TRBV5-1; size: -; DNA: TGCGCCAGCAGCTTGACTCAGGGATCGGATACGCAGTATTTT; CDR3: CASSLTQGSDTQYF
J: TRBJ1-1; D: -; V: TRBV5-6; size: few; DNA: TGTGCCAGCCAATCAGGGGTTAACACTGAAGCTTTCTTT; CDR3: CASQSGVNTEAFF
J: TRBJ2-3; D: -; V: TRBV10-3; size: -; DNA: TGTGCCATCAGGGGACGGGAGAGCACAGATACGCAGTATTTT; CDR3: CAIRGRESTDTQYF
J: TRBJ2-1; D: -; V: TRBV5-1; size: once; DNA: TGCGCCAGCAGCTTGGGGGGGCTTCCCTCCTACAATGAGCAGTTCTTC; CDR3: CASSLGGLPSYNEQFF
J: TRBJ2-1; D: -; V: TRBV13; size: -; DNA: TGTGCCAGCAGCTTAGAAGGGGGAGGGCCGAACAATGAGCAGTTCTTC; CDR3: CASSLEGGGPNNEQFF
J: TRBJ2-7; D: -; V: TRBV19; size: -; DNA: TGTGCCAGTAGCGGCAGGGGACTGGACGAGCAGTACTTC; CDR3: CASSGRGLDEQYF
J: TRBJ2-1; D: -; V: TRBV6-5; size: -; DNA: TGTGCCAGCAGTTACGGACAGGGGACTAGCTATGAGCAGTTCTTC; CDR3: CASSYGQGTSYEQFF
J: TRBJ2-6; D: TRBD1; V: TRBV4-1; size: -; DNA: TGCGCCAGCAGCCCGGGACAGGGGGCCTCTGGGGCCAACGTCCTGACTTTC; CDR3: CASSPGQGASGANVLTF
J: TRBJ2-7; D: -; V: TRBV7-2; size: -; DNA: TGTGCCAGCAGCCGGGCGGCGACGCAGCAGTACTTC; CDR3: CASSRAATQQYF
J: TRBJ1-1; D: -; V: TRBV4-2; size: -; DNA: TGTGCCAGCAGCCAAGATAGGCGTCCGGATAGGAACACTGAAGCTTTCTTT; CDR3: CASSQDRRPDRNTEAFF
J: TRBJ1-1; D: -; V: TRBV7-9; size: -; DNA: TGTGCCAGCAGCTTAGTTACGCGGAAGAGCACTGAAGCTTTCTTT; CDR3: CASSLVTRKSTEAFF